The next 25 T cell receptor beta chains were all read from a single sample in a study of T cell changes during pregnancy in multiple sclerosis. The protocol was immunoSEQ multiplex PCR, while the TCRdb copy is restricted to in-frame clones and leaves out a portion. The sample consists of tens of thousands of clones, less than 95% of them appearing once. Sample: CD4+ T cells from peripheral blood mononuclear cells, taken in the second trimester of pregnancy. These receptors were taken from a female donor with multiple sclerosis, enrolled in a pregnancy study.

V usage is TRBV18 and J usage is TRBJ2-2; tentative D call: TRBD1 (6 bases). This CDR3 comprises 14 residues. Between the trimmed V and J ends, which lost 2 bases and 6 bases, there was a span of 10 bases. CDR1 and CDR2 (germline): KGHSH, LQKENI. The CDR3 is CASSPNRASGELFF. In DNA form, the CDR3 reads TGTGCCAGCTCACCAAACAGGGCGTCCGGGGAGCTGTTTTTT.

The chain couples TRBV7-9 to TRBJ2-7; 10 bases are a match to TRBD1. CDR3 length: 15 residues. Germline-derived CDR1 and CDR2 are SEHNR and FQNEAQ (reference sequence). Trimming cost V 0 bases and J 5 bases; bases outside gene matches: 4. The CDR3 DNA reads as TGTGCCAGCAGCTTAGCCGGGACAGGGGCTCACGAGCAGTACTTC. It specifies CASSLAGTGAHEQYF.

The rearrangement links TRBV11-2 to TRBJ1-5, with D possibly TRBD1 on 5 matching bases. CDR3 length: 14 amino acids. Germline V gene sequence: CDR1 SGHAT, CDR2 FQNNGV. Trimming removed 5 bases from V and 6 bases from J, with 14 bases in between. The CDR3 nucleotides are TGTGCCAGCAGCCCGGGACTGGCGGGTCAGCCCCAGCATTTT. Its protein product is CASSPGLAGQPQHF.

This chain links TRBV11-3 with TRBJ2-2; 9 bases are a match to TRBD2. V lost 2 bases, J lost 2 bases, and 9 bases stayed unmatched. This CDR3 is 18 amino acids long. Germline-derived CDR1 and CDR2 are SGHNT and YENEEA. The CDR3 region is CASSLPPDSGGNTGELFF. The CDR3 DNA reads TGTGCCAGCAGCTTACCCCCTGATAGCGGGGGCAACACCGGGGAGCTGTTTTTT.

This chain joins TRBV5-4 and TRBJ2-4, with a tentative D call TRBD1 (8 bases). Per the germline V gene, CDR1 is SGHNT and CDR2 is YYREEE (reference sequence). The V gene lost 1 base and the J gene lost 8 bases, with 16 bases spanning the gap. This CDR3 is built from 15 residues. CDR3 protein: CASSLIGQGGHIQYF. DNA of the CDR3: TGTGCCAGCAGCTTGATTGGACAGGGAGGGCACATTCAGTACTTC.

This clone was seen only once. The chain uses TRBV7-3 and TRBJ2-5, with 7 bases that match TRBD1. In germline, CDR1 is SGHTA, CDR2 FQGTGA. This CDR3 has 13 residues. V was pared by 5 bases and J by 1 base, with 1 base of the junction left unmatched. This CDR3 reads CASSPGGQETQYF. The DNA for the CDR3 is TGTGCCAGCAGCCCAGGGGGCCAAGAGACCCAGTACTTC. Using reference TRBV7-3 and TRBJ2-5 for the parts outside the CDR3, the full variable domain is GAGVSQTPSNKVTEKGKYVELRCDPISGHTALYWYRQSLGQGPEFLIYFQGTGAADDSGLPNDRFFAVRPEGSVSTLKIQRTERGDSAVYLCASSPGGQETQYFGPGTRLLVL.

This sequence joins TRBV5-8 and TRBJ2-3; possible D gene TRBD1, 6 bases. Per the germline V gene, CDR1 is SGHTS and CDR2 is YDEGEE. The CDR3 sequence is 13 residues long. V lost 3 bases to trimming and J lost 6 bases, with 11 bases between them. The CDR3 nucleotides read TGTGCCAGCAGCTACCAGCAGGGGGATACGCAGTATTTT. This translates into CASSYQQGDTQYF.

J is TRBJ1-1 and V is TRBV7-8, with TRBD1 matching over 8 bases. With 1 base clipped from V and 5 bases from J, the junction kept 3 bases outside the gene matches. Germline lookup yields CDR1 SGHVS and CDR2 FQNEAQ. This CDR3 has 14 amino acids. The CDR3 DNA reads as TGTGCCAGCAGCTTAGGGACAGGGATAACTGAAGCTTTCTTT. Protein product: CASSLGTGITEAFF.

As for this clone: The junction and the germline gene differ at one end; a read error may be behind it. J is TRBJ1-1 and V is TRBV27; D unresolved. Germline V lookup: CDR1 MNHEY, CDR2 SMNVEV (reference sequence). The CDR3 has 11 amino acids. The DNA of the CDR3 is TGTGCCAGCAGTAGAAACAATGAAGCTTTCTTT. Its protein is CASSRNNEAFF.

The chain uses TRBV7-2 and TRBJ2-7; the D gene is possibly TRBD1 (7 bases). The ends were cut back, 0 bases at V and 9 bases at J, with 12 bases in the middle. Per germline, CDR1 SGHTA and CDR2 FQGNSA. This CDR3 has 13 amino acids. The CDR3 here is CASSLARGRGQYF. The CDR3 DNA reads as TGTGCCAGCAGCTTAGCGAGGGGGCGGGGGCAGTACTTC.

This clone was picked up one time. The CDR3 DNA is TGTGCCAGCAGTTCTTCAGGGGGGAAGTCCGGGGAGCTGTTTTTT. This gives the protein CASSSSGGKSGELFF. The V gene is TRBV6-5, the J gene TRBJ2-2, with D possibly being TRBD1 (7 bases). This CDR3 has 15 amino acids. Germline CDR1 is MNHEY and CDR2 is SVGAGI. With 4 bases removed from V and 6 bases from J, the gap between germline ends came to 15 bases.

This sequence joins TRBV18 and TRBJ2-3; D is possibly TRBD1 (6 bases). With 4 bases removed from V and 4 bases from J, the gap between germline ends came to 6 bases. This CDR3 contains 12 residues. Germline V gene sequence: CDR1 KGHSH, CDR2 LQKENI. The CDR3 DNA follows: TGTGCCAGCTCACAGGGGGCAGATACGCAGTATTTT. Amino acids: CASSQGADTQYF.

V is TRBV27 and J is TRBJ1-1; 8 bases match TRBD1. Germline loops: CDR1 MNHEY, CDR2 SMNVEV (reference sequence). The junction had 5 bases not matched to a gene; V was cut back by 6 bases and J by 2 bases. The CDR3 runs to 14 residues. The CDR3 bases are TGTGCCAGCAGCCTGGACAGGGCAAACACTGAAGCTTTCTTT. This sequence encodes CASSLDRANTEAFF.

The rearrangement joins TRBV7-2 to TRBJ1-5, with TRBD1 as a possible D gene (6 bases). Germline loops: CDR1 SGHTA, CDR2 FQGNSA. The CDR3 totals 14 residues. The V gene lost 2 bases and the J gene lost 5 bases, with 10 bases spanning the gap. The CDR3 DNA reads TGTGCCAGCAGCTTAACAGGGCTATATCAGCCCCAGCATTTT. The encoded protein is CASSLTGLYQPQHF. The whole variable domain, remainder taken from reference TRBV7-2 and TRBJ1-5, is GAGVSQSPSNKVTEKGKDVELRCDPISGHTALYWYRQSLGQGLEFLIYFQGNSAPDKSGLPSDRFSAERTGGSVSTLTIQRTQQEDSAVYLCASSLTGLYQPQHFGDGTRLSIL.

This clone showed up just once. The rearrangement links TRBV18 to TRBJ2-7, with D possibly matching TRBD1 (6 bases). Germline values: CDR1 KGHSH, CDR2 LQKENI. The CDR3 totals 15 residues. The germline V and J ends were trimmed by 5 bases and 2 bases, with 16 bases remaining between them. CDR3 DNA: TGTGCCAGCTCAGCAGGGGTCCCCTCAACCTACGAGCAGTACTTC. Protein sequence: CASSAGVPSTYEQYF.

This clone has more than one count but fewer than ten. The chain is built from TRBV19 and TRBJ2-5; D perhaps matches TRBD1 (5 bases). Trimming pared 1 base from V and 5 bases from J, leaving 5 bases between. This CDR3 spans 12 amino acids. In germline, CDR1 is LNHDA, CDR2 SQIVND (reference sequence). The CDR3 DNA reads TGTGCCAGTAGTATAGCAGGGGAGACCCAGTACTTC. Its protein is CASSIAGETQYF. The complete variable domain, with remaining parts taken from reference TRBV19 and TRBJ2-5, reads DGGITQSPKYLFRKEGQNVTLSCEQNLNHDAMYWYRQDPGQGLRLIYYSQIVNDFQKGDIAEGYSVSREKKESFPLTVTSAQKNPTAFYLCASSIAGETQYFGPGTRLLVL.

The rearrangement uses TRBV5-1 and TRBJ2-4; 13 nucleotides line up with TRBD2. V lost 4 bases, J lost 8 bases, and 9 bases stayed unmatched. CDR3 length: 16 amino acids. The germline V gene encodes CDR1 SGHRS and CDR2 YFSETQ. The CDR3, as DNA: TGCGCCAGCAGCCCGGGACTAGCGGGAATTCCGGACATTCAGTACTTC. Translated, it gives CASSPGLAGIPDIQYF. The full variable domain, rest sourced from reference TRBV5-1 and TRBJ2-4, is KAGVTQTPRYLIKTRGQQVTLSCSPISGHRSVSWYQQTPGQGLQFLFEYFSETQRNKGNFPGRFSGRQFSNSRSEMNVSTLELGDSALYLCASSPGLAGIPDIQYFGAGTRLSVL.

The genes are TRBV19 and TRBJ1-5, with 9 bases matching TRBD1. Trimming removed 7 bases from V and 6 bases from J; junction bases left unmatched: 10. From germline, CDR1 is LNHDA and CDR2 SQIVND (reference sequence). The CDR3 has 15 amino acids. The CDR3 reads CASKPTGTGIQPQHF. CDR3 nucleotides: TGTGCCAGTAAGCCGACCGGGACAGGGATTCAGCCCCAGCATTTT.

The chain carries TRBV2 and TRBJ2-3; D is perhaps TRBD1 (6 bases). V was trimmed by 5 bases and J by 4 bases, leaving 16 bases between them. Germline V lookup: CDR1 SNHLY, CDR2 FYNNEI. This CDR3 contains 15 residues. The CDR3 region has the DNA TGTGCCAGCAGTCGGCTAGTGTCAGGGGCAGATACGCAGTATTTT. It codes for CASSRLVSGADTQYF.

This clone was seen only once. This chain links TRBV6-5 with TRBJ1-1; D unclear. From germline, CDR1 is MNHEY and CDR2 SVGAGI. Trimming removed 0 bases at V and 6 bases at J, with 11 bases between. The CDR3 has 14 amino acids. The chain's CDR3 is CASSYSGLIPEAFF. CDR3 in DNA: TGTGCCAGCAGTTACTCGGGCCTTATTCCTGAAGCTTTCTTT.

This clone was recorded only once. CDR3 coding DNA: TGTGCCAGCAGTTTCGAGGGGGGGCTTGTCTACAATGAGCAGTTCTTC. This codes for CASSFEGGLVYNEQFF. The chain recombines TRBV7-8 with TRBJ2-1; D is possibly TRBD2 (7 bases). This CDR3 comprises 16 residues. Trimming cost V 6 bases and J 3 bases, with 18 bases left between them. CDR1 and CDR2 (germline): SGHVS, FQNEAQ. The full variable domain, rest sourced from reference TRBV7-8 and TRBJ2-1, is GAGVSQSPRYKVAKRGQDVALRCDPISGHVSLFWYQQALGQGPEFLTYFQNEAQLDKSGLPSDRFFAERPEGSVSTLKIQRTQQEDSAVYLCASSFEGGLVYNEQFFGPGTRLTVL.

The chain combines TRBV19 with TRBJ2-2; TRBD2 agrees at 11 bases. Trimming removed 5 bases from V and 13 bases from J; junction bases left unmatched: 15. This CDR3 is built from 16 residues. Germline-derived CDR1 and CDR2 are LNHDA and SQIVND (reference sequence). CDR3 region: CASSPGLAAKKAGLFF. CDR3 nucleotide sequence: TGTGCCAGTAGTCCGGGACTAGCGGCAAAAAAAGCGGGGCTGTTTTTT.

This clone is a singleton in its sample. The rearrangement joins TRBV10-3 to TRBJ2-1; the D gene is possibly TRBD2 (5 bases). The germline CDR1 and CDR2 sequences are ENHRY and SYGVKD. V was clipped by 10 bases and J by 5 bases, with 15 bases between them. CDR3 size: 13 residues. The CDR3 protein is CATVARLDNEQFF. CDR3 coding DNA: TGTGCCACCGTAGCGCGTCTGGACAATGAGCAGTTCTTC.

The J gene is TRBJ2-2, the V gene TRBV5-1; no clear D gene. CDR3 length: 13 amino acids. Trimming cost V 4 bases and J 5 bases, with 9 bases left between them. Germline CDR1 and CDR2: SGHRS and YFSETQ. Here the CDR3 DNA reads TGCGCCAGCAGCCCACTCCTTACCGGGGAGCTGTTTTTT. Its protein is CASSPLLTGELFF.

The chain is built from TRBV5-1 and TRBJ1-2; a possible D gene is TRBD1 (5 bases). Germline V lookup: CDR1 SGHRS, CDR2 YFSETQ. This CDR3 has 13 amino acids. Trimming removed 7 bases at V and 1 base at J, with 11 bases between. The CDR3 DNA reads TGCGCCAGCGCCTTAGGGGTTAACTATGGCTACACCTTC. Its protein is CASALGVNYGYTF.